This T cell receptor beta chain was identified in a study of blood T cell repertoires in COVID-19. Turning to the study itself: Nucleic acid was either cDNA or gDNA, and it came from T cells, B-cell-depleted T cells, or PBMCs.

CDR1 is MGHRA, CDR2 YSYEKL, per germline. The length of the CDR3 is 13 residues. With 1 base removed from V and 3 bases from J, the gap between germline ends came to 7 bases. Methods used by the authors: Reference gene primer amplification yielded estimated nucleated cell counts. Generated by immunoSEQ multiplex PCR, the TCRdb table keeps only in-frame clones and is missing some. That table furnishes V, J and clone size, whereas the DNA furnished D and trimming. The sample shows about 28,000 clones, about 85% of them seen only once. The chain employs TRBV4-1 and TRBJ2-7; possibly TRBD1 for D (6 bases). The material sequenced was peripheral blood. The sequence came from a man aged 55-75 years with active COVID-19. In nucleotides, the CDR3 is TGCGCCAGCAGCCAAGCACAGGGCTACGAGCAGTACTTC. Translated: CASSQAQGYEQYF.